These T cell receptor beta chains were read from a single sample in a study of T cells in Graves' hyperthyroidism and ophthalmopathy. TCRdb recomputed calls from the multiplex PCR reads with MiXCR, one row per CDR3 protein. The sample holds about 400,000 distinct CDR3 sequences, 15% to 17% seen once. What was sequenced was blood. These receptor sequences come from a woman aged 18-29 years with Graves' hyperthyroidism that later progressed to Graves' ophthalmopathy. CDR3s include the opening cysteine and the closing phenylalanine or tryptophan. Each record gives: J gene, V gene, D gene, CDR3 length, clone size, CDR3 DNA, CDR3 protein. D genes are given only for firm matches. Only part of the rows carry a size: once, few, many, or a class if the clone is expanded.

>TRBJ2-7|TRBV27|.|16|many
TGTGCCAGCAGCCCCGTGCCGGGGCCCCCCAACTACGAGCAGTACTTC
CASSPVPGPPNYEQYF
>TRBJ2-5|TRBV7-9|.|15|.
TGTGCCAGCAGCGAGGTCGGACGGATACAAGAGACCCAGTACTTC
CASSEVGRIQETQYF
>TRBJ2-1|TRBV6-2/TRBV6-3|TRBD1|15|many
TGTGCCAGCAGCGTCGGGACAGCCGAGAGCAATGAGCAGTTCTTC
CASSVGTAESNEQFF
>TRBJ1-5|TRBV2|.|16|many
TGTGCCAGCCGTCCTCCTCCCGGGGGCGGCAATCAGCCCCAGCATTTT
CASRPPPGGGNQPQHF
>TRBJ2-5|TRBV11-2|TRBD1|18|many
TGTGCCAGCAGCTTAGTCGAGACGACAGGGGGGTTACAAGAGACCCAGTACTTC
CASSLVETTGGLQETQYF
>TRBJ2-7|TRBV4-1|.|14|few
TGCGCCAGCAGCCATTCCGACAGATTCTACGAGCAGTACTTC
CASSHSDRFYEQYF
>TRBJ2-7|TRBV2|.|13|many
TGTGCCAGCAGTGAAGAGTTGGAGTACGAGCAGTACTTC
CASSEELEYEQYF
>TRBJ1-3|TRBV4-3|.|16|few
TGCGCCAGCAGCCAAGTGGCTTTTATGCTCGGAAACACCATATATTTT
CASSQVAFMLGNTIYF
>TRBJ1-2|TRBV20-1|.|14|.
TGCAGTGCTAGCCGACAGCCCTCTAACTATGGCTACACCTTC
CSASRQPSNYGYTF
>TRBJ2-3|TRBV7-8|.|18|many
TGTGCCAGCAGCCCCACTGCCTCAGGGATGGCGGGCACAGATACGCAGTATTTT
CASSPTASGMAGTDTQYF
>TRBJ2-5|TRBV28|.|14|.
TGTGCCAGCAGTTGCCCCCCTATGGATGAGACCCAGTACTTC
CASSCPPMDETQYF
>TRBJ2-1|TRBV4-1|TRBD2|14|.
TGCGCCAGCAGCCAACTAGCGGGAGTTAATGAGCAGTTCTTC
CASSQLAGVNEQFF
>TRBJ1-5|TRBV28|.|12|.
TGTGCCAGCGCCATAACTACTCAGCCCCAGCATTTT
CASAITTQPQHF
>TRBJ1-1|TRBV6-4|.|14|.
TGTGCCAGCAGCCCCGGGGCCCCGAACACTGAAGCTTTCTTT
CASSPGAPNTEAFF
>TRBJ2-7|TRBV2|.|14|many
TGTGCCAGCAGAGCGGGGACAGGAGCCTACGAGCAGTACTTC
CASRAGTGAYEQYF
>TRBJ2-7|TRBV4-2|TRBD2|18|few
TGTGCCAGCAGCCAAGTGTCGGCAGGTGTTCCGGGACTAGCGAGGCAGTACTTC
CASSQVSAGVPGLARQYF
>TRBJ1-2|TRBV20-1|TRBD1|18|many
TGCAGTGCTAGAGATCGAAGGGGGACAGCCTTGACCTCTTATGGCTACACCTTC
CSARDRRGTALTSYGYTF
>TRBJ2-1|TRBV18|.|10|many
TGTGCCAGCTCCCGGGATGAGCAGTTCTTC
CASSRDEQFF
>TRBJ2-3|TRBV12-3/TRBV12-4|TRBD2|20|many
TGTGCCAGCAGTTTATTATCCGGTATAGCGGGAGGGCCGAACACAGATACGCAGTATTTT
CASSLLSGIAGGPNTDTQYF
>TRBJ1-2|TRBV5-5|TRBD1|13|.
TGTGCCAGCAGCCCGACAGGGGCGGGGGGCTACACCTTC
CASSPTGAGGYTF
>TRBJ2-1|TRBV5-1|.|14|many
TGCGCCAGCAGCTTGGACTATACTAGCAATGAGCAGTTCTTC
CASSLDYTSNEQFF
>TRBJ2-3|TRBV2|TRBD2|14|.
TGTGCCAGCGCGAAGACTAGCGGTGCAGATACGCAGTATTTT
CASAKTSGADTQYF
>TRBJ1-1|TRBV20-1|.|14|many
TGCAGTGCTAGAGCCGGGGGGGCGAACACTGAAGCTTTCTTT
CSARAGGANTEAFF
>TRBJ1-2|TRBV6-2/TRBV6-3|.|12|.
TGTGCCAGCAGTTACCTCCTGGAGGGCTACACCTTC
CASSYLLEGYTF
>TRBJ1-6|TRBV4-1|.|14|few
TGCGCCAGCAGCCGACTGATCATTGGATCACCCCTCCACTTT
CASSRLIIGSPLHF
>TRBJ2-1|TRBV7-2|.|17|many
TGTGCCAGCAGCTTAGGTAGAATCCTACGGCACTACAATGAGCAGTTCTTC
CASSLGRILRHYNEQFF
>TRBJ1-6|TRBV7-9|.|13|.
TGTGCCAGCAGCTCCGAACCGGGGACACCCCTCCACTTT
CASSSEPGTPLHF
>TRBJ2-6|TRBV24-1|.|16|few
TGTGCCACCAGTGATTCGCGCAAGGCTGGGGCCAACGTCCTGACTTTC
CATSDSRKAGANVLTF
>TRBJ2-1|TRBV7-3|TRBD2|17|many
TGTGCCAGCAGCCCCTCCGCGGTAGGACTAGCCTACAATGAGCAGTTCTTC
CASSPSAVGLAYNEQFF
>TRBJ2-7|TRBV7-8|TRBD2|15|.
TGTGCCAGCAGCTCCAAGACTAGCGCTTACTACGAGCAGTACTTC
CASSSKTSAYYEQYF
>TRBJ2-5|TRBV11-2|.|21|many
TGTGCCAGCAGCTTAGTGGCCAGGAGAGGTCTTCGGCTAGGACTCCAAGAGACCCAGTACTTC
CASSLVARRGLRLGLQETQYF
>TRBJ1-6|TRBV15|.|14|many
TGTGCCACCAGTGAGGGGCAGAGGAATTCACCCCTCCACTTT
CATSEGQRNSPLHF
>TRBJ1-2|TRBV18|.|14|many
TGTGCCAGCTCGTACGACAGAAACTATTATGGCTACACCTTC
CASSYDRNYYGYTF
>TRBJ2-7|TRBV20-1|.|12|.
TGCAGTGCTAGACAGGGGTTCAACGAGCAGTACTTC
CSARQGFNEQYF
>TRBJ1-2|TRBV4-2|.|14|few
TGTGCCAGCAGCCATCCCGGGGGCCGCTATGGCTACACCTTC
CASSHPGGRYGYTF
>TRBJ1-5|TRBV6-2/TRBV6-3|.|17|.
TGTGCCAGCAGTTACTCCCTGCCAATTTATAGCAATCAGCCCCAGCATTTT
CASSYSLPIYSNQPQHF
>TRBJ1-6|TRBV7-9|TRBD1|18|few
TGTGCCAGCAGCTCCAAGTCAGCCCGGACAGGGGGATATTCACCCCTCCACTTT
CASSSKSARTGGYSPLHF
>TRBJ2-1|TRBV7-2|TRBD2|17|.
TGTGCCAGCAGCCCCCCCCCACTAGCGGGAGGTACGGGTGAGCAGTTCTTC
CASSPPPLAGGTGEQFF
>TRBJ2-3|TRBV18|.|14|many
TGTGCCAGCTCACCCCGAGCCGCCACAGATACGCAGTATTTT
CASSPRAATDTQYF
>TRBJ2-7|TRBV2|TRBD1|14|.
TGTGCCAGCAGTGACAGGGGGCGCCTCTACGAGCAGTACTTC
CASSDRGRLYEQYF
>TRBJ2-3|TRBV28|TRBD1|13|many
TGTGCCAGCAGTCGGACAGGGGAAGATACGCAGTATTTT
CASSRTGEDTQYF
>TRBJ2-7|TRBV7-2|.|15|many
TGTGCCAGCAGCTTAGATCCGGGAGCGACCTACGAGCAGTACTTC
CASSLDPGATYEQYF
>TRBJ2-1|TRBV20-1|TRBD2|14|once
TGCAGTGCCATGGGACTAGCGGCATACAATGAGCAGTTCTTC
CSAMGLAAYNEQFF
>TRBJ2-3|TRBV2|TRBD2|15|many
TGTGCCAGCAGGGGGACTAGCGGGGCGACAGATACGCAGTATTTT
CASRGTSGATDTQYF
>TRBJ2-3|TRBV7-2|.|13|many
TGTGCCAGCAGCCTAAAGATCACAGATACGCAGTATTTT
CASSLKITDTQYF
>TRBJ2-4|TRBV11-2|TRBD1|18|.
TGTGCCAGCAGCCCCCTGCACCGGGACAGGGGTATGGTCGGGATTCAGTACTTC
CASSPLHRDRGMVGIQYF
>TRBJ2-7|TRBV28|.|15|many
TGTGCCAGCAGTTTTTCAGGGGCGCGAAGAAACGAGCAGTACTTC
CASSFSGARRNEQYF
>TRBJ1-4|TRBV5-8|.|14|few
TGTGCCAGCAGCCCCGGGGCCAGCAATGAAAAACTGTTTTTT
CASSPGASNEKLFF
>TRBJ2-1|TRBV7-2|TRBD2|18|many
TGTGCCAGCAGCTTAGTGGGGACCAGCGGGAGAGTATTCAATGAGCAGTTCTTC
CASSLVGTSGRVFNEQFF
>TRBJ2-3|TRBV11-3|TRBD1|15|.
TGTGCCAGCAGCCCCGGACAGGGCCCCACAGATACGCAGTATTTT
CASSPGQGPTDTQYF
>TRBJ2-1|TRBV7-3|TRBD2|17|.
TGTGCCAGCATCCTAATACGGGGACTAGGGGCTGTCAATGAGCAGTTCTTC
CASILIRGLGAVNEQFF
>TRBJ1-2|TRBV7-2|.|13|many
TGTGCCAGCAGCCCCGGGAGGGGACAAGGCTACACCTTC
CASSPGRGQGYTF
>TRBJ2-4|TRBV24-1|.|12|.
TGTGCCACCAGTGACCGGGTGGGCATTCAGTACTTC
CATSDRVGIQYF